Here is one T cell receptor beta chain with its context. This clone has a single count. It lacks a known antigen. Base qualities are not provided; no much larger clone lies one nucleotide away. V sheds 0 bases and J sheds 0 bases, leaving 9 bases between their ends. From its cysteine to its phenylalanine, the CDR3 spans 15 amino acids. The sequence is cut down to CDR3 DNA, 45 bases in frame from base 1. For CDR1 and CDR2, the germline V gene lists SGHRS and YFSETQ. TCR CDR3 regions were amplified from genomic DNA by multiplex PCR using the deep immunoSEQ assay. Extracted genomic DNA from each cell subset was spread evenly across all wells of several immunoSEQ 96-well plates, with each plate serving as a replicate. For sorted subsets, each replicate PCR was loaded with roughly 200 ng genomic DNA, equivalent to 30,000 to 35,000 T cell genomes. The purified libraries were quantified using a Qubit 3.0 fluorometer, sized with a Bioanalyzer 2100, and then quantified again using the KAPA Library Quantification kit. Every immunoSEQ 96-well plate was sequenced on a dedicated single-read 150-cycle Illumina NextSeq 550 flow cell. From the authors' description of their analysis: Because the immunoSEQ output held only junctional sequences and lacked quality scores, the filtering could not match the filtering applied to full-length reads. To assign V/J genes and CDR3, sequences were annotated against IMGT germline references using PyIR, a Python wrapper for IgBLAST v1.9. Any read was removed if the V/J assignment was weak (E-value above 1e-6), the CDR3 was missing, or the read contained stop codons, out-of-frame junctions, or ambiguous translated residues. V3J clonotypes were defined as sequences sharing the same inferred V gene, J gene, and CDR3 amino acid sequence. Percentage overlap between repertoires was computed as shared unique clonotypes divided by the size of the smaller repertoire. RTK rarefaction, the Chao1 estimator, and Recon v2.1 estimates of unobserved clonotypes were used to assess repertoire richness. Generation probabilities for all TCRbeta clonotypes obtained by the gDNA method from a handful of donors were computed using OLGA. TCRdb carries this immuneACCESS record with in-frame sequences only. Its versions omit some clonotypes, under half of them owing to an unresolved V gene in the studies checked, with the rest unexplained. The V and J calls and clone size were taken over from that table, and D and trimming were inferred from the DNA. Across this sample there are roughly 2 million clones, with approximately 94% seen only once. The ten largest clones represent 0.9% to 1.4% of the sample.

For the CD8 naive samples, CD45RO-negative cells were positively selected for CCR7, yielding a CD45RA+CCR7+ population from which TemRA cells were excluded. Donors were healthy HIV-negative adults with no recently reported acute infections or vaccinations. Every donor was a Caucasian adult residing in Nashville, Tennessee, USA. Blood was obtained by leukapheresis, after which PBMCs were separated by Ficoll-Histopaque density gradient centrifugation and cryopreserved in liquid nitrogen vapor phase. Analytical flow cytometry was used to check the purity and quantity of every magnetically sorted T cell population. From each sorted fraction, genomic DNA was isolated and quantified by UV absorbance on a Nanodrop 2000c. The data are from a study of shared clonotypes between healthy human individuals (dated by TCRdb to 2020 to 2022). About the investigation overall: The cohort included a few men and a couple of women between 18 and 49 years of age. To increase sequencing depth and limit assay-specific biases, TCR repertoire library preparation and sequencing were carried out by different laboratories using diverse techniques. For each donor, three plates each were used for CD4 naive and CD4 memory, two plates were used for CD8 naive, and one plate was used for CD8 memory. Leukapheresis yielded between about 0.94 and 9.5 billion PBMCs per donor. To estimate repertoire size and how much clonotypes are shared between individuals, the study performed deep sequencing of blood TCR repertoires from five healthy adults.

General findings and caveats noted by the study authors: Estimated clonotype richness was generally larger for naive than for memory subsets. Rarefaction of sorted-subset datasets indicated incomplete sequencing despite the large sequencing depth. Because the study included only a small number of donors, the genetic and exposure-history diversity represented was limited. Across a handful of donors, roughly 5.4% of naive CD4, around 3.3% of naive CD8, 2.3% of memory CD4, and approximately 0.4% of memory CD8 clonotypes were shared. Compared with non-shared clonotypes, the clonotypes found in all four sorted-subset donors had higher generation probabilities. Sampling was restricted to blood, and TCR repertoires in tissues likely differ from the TCR repertoires found in blood. Pairwise subsampling indicated that sequencing depth was expected to affect the degree of clonotype sharing among donors.

The source is a man aged 18 to 29 in good health. The chain is encoded by TRBV5-1 joined to TRBJ1-2, with the D gene call left open. The specimen was naive CD8+ T cells sorted from blood. Reading the label with the study, this specimen's cell subset or site is: CD45RA+CCR7+. The CDR3 is CASSLVTPANYGYTF. The nucleotide sequence reads TGCGCCAGCAGCTTGGTCACACCGGCTAACTATGGCTACACCTTC.